Following are 18 T cell receptor beta chains from one sample sequenced in a study of blood T cells in healthy people across ages. The use of a sample-barcoded 5' primer and a J-beta primer mix characterized a second PCR of roughly 6 to 11 cycles. TCRdb reanalysed the 5' RACE reads using MiXCR and keeps one entry per CDR3 protein. This table holds approximately 770,000 distinct CDR3 sequences, roughly 50% found once. The sequencing input was blood. The receptors derive from a man younger than 40 in good health.

The rearrangement uses TRBV6-2 or TRBV6-3 and TRBJ1-5; maybe TRBD1 (5 bases). V gave up 6 bases and J gave up 7 bases, with 10 bases separating them. The CDR3 consists of 12 residues. Germline V CDR1 and CDR2: MNHEY, SVGEGT. CDR3 loop: CASRGEDQPQHF. The CDR3 coding sequence is TGTGCCAGCAGAGGGGAGGACCAGCCCCAGCATTTT.

A note on this clonotype: A junction boundary mismatches the germline segment, possibly from a read error. This sequence joins TRBV20-1 and TRBJ2-7; 8 nucleotides match TRBD2. CDR1 and CDR2 from the germline V gene are DFQATT and SNEGSKA (reference sequence). The CDR3 is 16 residues long. CDR3 DNA sequence: TGCGGTGCCCCACCCCATAGCGGGGTGGCGGGGGGTGAGCAGTACTTC. Protein: CGAPPHSGVAGGEQYF.

The chain carries TRBV6-6 and TRBJ2-4; TRBD1 matches 7 bases. With the DNA end fitting TRBJ2-7 better, the J assignment may be wrong. The CDR3 covers 14 residues. Germline V lookup: CDR1 MNHNY, CDR2 SVGAGI (reference sequence). The CDR3 sequence: CASIGDSTSYEQYF. CDR3 bases: TGTGCCAGCATTGGGGACAGTACGTCCTACGAGCAGTACTTC.

This chain connects TRBV7-2 to TRBJ1-5; TRBD1 matches at 8 bases. Germline CDR1 and CDR2: SGHTA and FQGNSA. The CDR3 runs 13 residues. V trimming: 5 bases; J trimming: 6 bases; junction bases outside the gene matches: 3. CDR3 in amino acids: CASSTGGGQPQHF. For the CDR3, the DNA is TGTGCCAGCAGCACAGGGGGAGGTCAGCCCCAGCATTTT.

The chain employs TRBV3-1 and TRBJ2-4; D gene ambiguous. Germline CDR1 LGHDT, CDR2 YNNKEL (reference sequence). Trimming removed 0 bases at V and 8 bases at J, with 11 bases between. CDR3 length: 14 amino acids. The CDR3, as DNA: TGTGCCAGCAGCCAAGAAGGAAGAGCAGACATTCAGTACTTC. Translating gives CASSQEGRADIQYF.

This clonotype was counted between two and nine times. The rearrangement uses TRBV11-3 and TRBJ2-1; 8 bases match TRBD2. This CDR3 is built from 13 residues. V was pared by 5 bases and J by 14 bases, with 11 bases of the junction left unmatched. In germline, CDR1 is SGHNT, CDR2 YENEEA. CDR3 amino acids: CASSPKSGTREFF. The CDR3, as DNA: TGTGCCAGCAGCCCAAAGAGCGGGACTAGAGAGTTCTTC.

The chain couples TRBV3-1 to TRBJ2-4; D unclear. V was clipped by 3 bases and J by 13 bases, with 19 bases between them. Per germline, CDR1 LGHDT and CDR2 YNNKEL (reference sequence). This CDR3 is 14 amino acids long. This chain's CDR3 is CASSQFTGLGEQYF. The CDR3 DNA reads as TGTGCCAGCAGCCAGTTCACCGGCCTTGGTGAGCAGTACTTC.

This clonotype turned up a few times. This chain links TRBV12-3 or TRBV12-4 with TRBJ2-1; D may be TRBD2 (5 bases). The CDR3 is 14 residues long. Trimming pared 2 bases from V and 2 bases from J, leaving 7 bases between. The CDR3 loop reads CASSLTSPYNEQFF. DNA for the CDR3: TGTGCCAGCAGTTTAACTAGTCCCTACAATGAGCAGTTCTTC.

The chain carries TRBV28 and TRBJ2-5; D remains ambiguous. The germline CDR1 and CDR2 sequences are MDHEN and SYDVKM. V shed 3 bases and J shed 11 bases, with 19 bases lying between them. The CDR3 has 14 residues. Written as DNA, the CDR3 is TGTGCCAGCAGTTTTGACGTACCAGAGGATGAGCAGTACTTC. Translation: CASSFDVPEDEQYF.

V and J are TRBV7-2 and TRBJ2-1; D gene uncertain. Germline V gives CDR1 SGHTA, CDR2 FQGNSA. This CDR3 is built from 14 residues. V lost 3 bases and J lost 5, with 11 bases in between. CDR3 protein: CASSFTGLNNEQFF. Here the CDR3 DNA reads TGTGCCAGCAGCTTTACCGGGCTTAACAATGAGCAGTTCTTC.

This clonotype was detected many times. The chain combines TRBV18 with TRBJ1-2; TRBD1 matches at 7 bases. Germline values: CDR1 KGHSH, CDR2 LQKENI. This CDR3 spans 14 amino acids. The V segment lost 3 bases and the J segment 8 bases; nucleotides outside the gene matches: 9. CDR3 region: CASSPGDSSEGYTF. The CDR3, as DNA: TGTGCCAGCTCACCCGGGGACAGCTCTGAGGGCTACACCTTC.

This chain uses TRBV27 with TRBJ2-5; 11 bases are shared with TRBD2. Germline loops: CDR1 MNHEY, CDR2 SMNVEV (reference sequence). V was pared by 5 bases and J by 7 bases, with 9 bases of the junction left unmatched. CDR3 length: 15 residues. CDR3 amino acids: CASSPGTSGLSTQYF. For the CDR3, the DNA is TGTGCCAGCAGTCCTGGGACTAGCGGTTTGTCGACCCAGTACTTC.

The chain recombines TRBV6-5 with TRBJ2-5; D remains ambiguous. With 8 bases removed from V and 0 bases from J, the gap between germline ends came to 10 bases. CDR3 length: 13 amino acids. Germline V gene sequence: CDR1 MNHEY, CDR2 SVGAGI. CDR3 sequence (DNA): TGTGCCAGCGGCAAACAGAACCAAGAGACCCAGTACTTC. Amino acid sequence: CASGKQNQETQYF.

V usage is TRBV9 and J usage is TRBJ2-1, with 8 bases fitting TRBD2. The trim removed 0 bases at V and 10 bases at J, leaving 6 bases unmatched. CDR1 and CDR2 (germline): SGDLS, YYNGEE. The CDR3 has 14 residues. The CDR3 loop is CASSVAAGALEQFF. CDR3 nucleotides: TGTGCCAGCAGCGTAGCAGCGGGGGCCCTCGAGCAGTTCTTC.

V gene TRBV3-1 combines with J gene TRBJ2-7, with D hard to call. The germline CDR1 and CDR2 sequences are LGHDT and YNNKEL (reference sequence). The CDR3 is made up of 14 amino acids. V was shortened by 0 bases and J by 2 bases, with 8 bases between the two germline ends. CDR3 nucleotide sequence: TGTGCCAGCAGCCAAGATGTCAGTCCCTACGAGCAGTACTTC. This codes for CASSQDVSPYEQYF.

The chain links TRBV6-6 to TRBJ1-2; no definite D call. V was clipped by 2 bases and J by 8 bases, with 15 bases between them. The length of the CDR3 is 14 residues. Germline CDR1 is MNHNY and CDR2 is SVGAGI (reference sequence). The CDR3 DNA reads TGTGCCAGCAGTTACCCTGAATCAGTCGGGGGCTACACCTTC. This sequence encodes CASSYPESVGGYTF.

There are a few counts of this clonotype. This chain connects TRBV29-1 to TRBJ2-7, with 11 nucleotides matching TRBD1. V was clipped by 5 bases and J by 3 bases; unmatched bases: 6. Looked up from germline, CDR1 is SQVTM and CDR2 is ANQGSEA. This CDR3 is built from 14 residues. The CDR3 reads CSVTTGTGGYEQYF. DNA of the CDR3: TGCAGCGTTACCACCGGGACAGGGGGCTACGAGCAGTACTTC.

This clonotype was counted between two and nine times. The rearrangement uses TRBV4-3 and TRBJ2-6; 9 positions match TRBD2. CDR3 length: 22 amino acids. Germline V lookup: CDR1 LGHNA, CDR2 YSLEER. With V trimmed by 4 bases and J by 0 bases, 19 bases remained unmatched. CDR3 in amino acids: CASSLRGASGTLVDSGANVLTF. CDR3 nucleotides: TGCGCCAGCAGCCTTAGGGGGGCTAGCGGGACCCTCGTCGACTCTGGGGCCAACGTCCTGACTTTC.